The 9 T cell receptor beta chains listed next were all sequenced from one sample in a study of vaccination effects on CD4 cells after COVID-19. Their antigens remain unidentified. CD4+ T cells were isolated after nine to ten days of culture. Method: immunoSEQ multiplex PCR; TCRdb's copy keeps in-frame clones and lacks some. This table has about 47,000 clones, 76% appearing once. The specimen comprised CD4+ T cells from PBMCs cultured without peptide, sampled before COVID-19 vaccination. Every receptor here comes from a human donor who had a prior SARS-CoV-2 infection.

The genes are TRBV10-2 and TRBJ2-6; no clear D gene. Germline assignment: CDR1 WSHSY and CDR2 SAAADI. The CDR3 loop spans 15 amino acids. The ends were cut back, 8 bases at V and 0 bases at J, with 11 bases in the middle. Here the CDR3 reads CASADPGSGANVLTF. The CDR3 bases are TGCGCCAGCGCGGACCCGGGCTCTGGGGCCAACGTCCTGACTTTC.

The V and J genes are TRBV27 and TRBJ2-1; 7 bases agree with TRBD2. The germline gives CDR1 MNHEY, CDR2 SMNVEV (reference sequence). CDR3 length: 15 residues. Trimming cost V 6 bases and J 0 bases; bases outside gene matches: 5. The CDR3 coding sequence is TGTGCCAGCAGCCCAACTAGCGTCTCCTACAATGAGCAGTTCTTC. Translated, it gives CASSPTSVSYNEQFF.

The V gene is TRBV4-2, the J gene TRBJ2-3; no definite D call. The CDR3 is 17 residues long. The ends were cut back, 1 base at V and 2 bases at J, with 16 bases in the middle. The V gene's germline CDR1 is LGHNA and CDR2 YNFKEQ. The CDR3 DNA sequence: TGTGCCAGCAGCCAAGGGGGTGCCTCCCAATACACAGATACGCAGTATTTT. Translating it yields CASSQGGASQYTDTQYF.

The chain is built from TRBV24-1 and TRBJ2-7; 11 nucleotides agree with TRBD1. This CDR3 has 17 residues. Germline trimming cut 3 bases from V and 3 bases from J; bases unmatched to any gene: 9. Germline V CDR1 and CDR2: KGHDR, SFDVKD. The DNA for the CDR3 is TGTGCCACCAGTGATGCACCGGGACAGGGGGGAATCTACGAGCAGTACTTC. It translates to CATSDAPGQGGIYEQYF.

The chain recombines TRBV5-1 with TRBJ2-5, with a weak D call TRBD1 (6 bases). Germline lookup yields CDR1 SGHRS and CDR2 YFSETQ. The CDR3 runs 15 residues. V lost 4 bases and J 1 base, leaving 14 bases between the germline ends. CDR3 region: CASSTTQGFQETQYF. The CDR3 DNA follows: TGCGCCAGCAGCACCACACAGGGATTCCAAGAGACCCAGTACTTC.

The chain has TRBV18 and TRBJ2-7, with D possibly being TRBD2 (7 bases). Trimming took off 2 bases at V and 2 bases at J, with 13 bases between the two ends. In germline, CDR1 is KGHSH, CDR2 LQKENI. The CDR3 length is 15 residues. The CDR3 here is CASSPTGGITYEQYF. As DNA, the CDR3 is TGTGCCAGCTCACCAACGGGGGGCATCACCTACGAGCAGTACTTC.

This chain links TRBV6-1 with TRBJ2-5, with D maybe TRBD2 (6 bases). Per the germline V gene, CDR1 is MNHNS and CDR2 is SASEGT. The V gene lost 2 bases and the J gene lost 3 bases, with 10 bases spanning the gap. There are 14 residues in the CDR3. As DNA, the CDR3 is TGTGCCAGCAGTGAATGGGACTCCGAAGAGACCCAGTACTTC. It translates to CASSEWDSEETQYF.

Only one count was recorded for this clone. The chain employs TRBV11-2 and TRBJ2-7; no clear D gene. Deletions cut 5 bases from V and 6 bases from J, with 11 bases between. The CDR3 sequence is 12 residues long. Germline values: CDR1 SGHAT, CDR2 FQNNGV. The CDR3 sequence: CASSHQKGEQYF. Here the CDR3 DNA reads TGTGCCAGCAGCCATCAAAAGGGCGAGCAGTACTTC.

By its share, this clone is medium-sized. The chain has TRBV5-1 and TRBJ1-1; possibly TRBD1 for D (6 bases). V gave up 4 bases and J gave up 5 bases, with 18 bases separating them. The germline V gene encodes CDR1 SGHRS and CDR2 YFSETQ. This CDR3 region has 15 residues. CDR3 DNA sequence: TGCGCCAGCAGCGGGGGTCGGGGGCTTGATACTGAAGCTTTCTTT. Protein: CASSGGRGLDTEAFF.